This TCR beta chain was identified in a study of blood T cell repertoires in COVID-19. Study-wide background: Specimens from acute and convalescent COVID-19 originated in the United States, Italy and Spain. From T cells, B-cell-depleted T cells, or PBMCs came the material, which was cDNA or gDNA.

Germline V gives CDR1 PRHDT, CDR2 FYEKMQ (reference sequence). The V end was cut by 8 bases, the J end by 8 bases, with 31 bases between. The CDR3 loop spans 18 amino acids. In the original workflow: Amplification with reference gene primers provided the estimates of nucleated cell counts. TCRdb's table, derived via immunoSEQ multiplex PCR, lists solely in-frame clones and lacks some. D and trimming were read from the DNA, whereas the V and J calls and clone size are those reported in that table. The table includes about 140,000 clones, 84% detected once. This sequence joins TRBV13 and TRBJ2-1; D may be TRBD2 (7 bases). Sample: peripheral blood. This clonotype originated in a woman aged 55-69 years with acute or convalescent COVID-19. The chain's CDR3 is CASGASGKGGRVKDEQFF. The CDR3 DNA reads TGTGCCAGCGGGGCGAGCGGGAAAGGGGGTCGGGTAAAAGATGAGCAGTTCTTC.